Given below is one TCR beta chain in context. Trimming cost V 5 bases and J 15 bases; bases outside gene matches: 5. CDR1 SGHTA and CDR2 FQGNSA come from the germline V gene. The CDR3 totals 12 residues. This record belongs to a study of blood T cell repertoires in COVID-19. Study-wide context: Spain, Italy and the United States supplied samples that represented acute and convalescent COVID-19. T cells, B-cell-depleted T cells, or PBMCs provided the cDNA or gDNA that served as material.

Authors' analysis steps: Amplification of reference gene primers was used by the study to estimate nucleated cell counts. Profiling relied on immunoSEQ multiplex PCR, and the TCRdb table lists in-frame clones only, not all of them. From that table come the V and J calls and clone size; the DNA was used to work out D and trimming. This table holds fewer than 200,000 clones, roughly 82% found once. Sequencing used peripheral blood. The rearrangement links TRBV7-2 to TRBJ2-1, with TRBD2 matching over 12 bases. This receptor was obtained from a woman in her sixties or seventies with acute or convalescent COVID-19. The CDR3, as DNA: TGTGCCAGCAGCCTCCTAGCGGGAGGGCCGTTCTTC. Encoded protein: CASSLLAGGPFF.